Listed below are T cell receptor beta chains from one sample, sequenced in a study of T cells in localized non-small cell lung cancer. Generated by immunoSEQ multiplex PCR, the TCRdb table keeps only in-frame clones and is missing some. The table records approximately 3,100 clones, 25% to 35% of them present only once. The source material was lung tumor tissue, sampled before any cancer treatment. Every receptor here comes from a man aged 35 to 69 with stage III lung adenocarcinoma. Both conserved end residues are part of each CDR3. A D gene is named only where the DNA matches it firmly. Clone sizes are given selectively: once, few, many, or a class where the clone is expanded.

TRBJ2-7 TRBV18 TRBD2 . CASSRGAGTYEQYF TGTGCCAGCTCCCGGGGAGCGGGGACCTACGAGCAGTACTTC
TRBJ1-1 TRBV9 . medium-sized CASSLSPGTEAFF TGTGCCAGCAGCTTATCCCCGGGTACTGAAGCTTTCTTT
TRBJ1-1 TRBV11-3 . few CASSLIGSNTEAFF TGTGCCAGCAGCTTGATAGGATCGAACACTGAAGCTTTCTTT
TRBJ2-2 TRBV29-1 TRBD1 . CSVSPTGRTGELFF TGCAGCGTTTCCCCGACAGGGCGCACCGGGGAGCTGTTTTTT
TRBJ2-3 TRBV6-8 TRBD2 . CATTEREGRSDTQYF TGTGCCACCACCGAGCGGGAGGGCCGGTCAGATACGCAGTATTTT
TRBJ1-4 TRBV28 . few CASSSLTATNEKLFF TGTGCCAGCAGTTCGTTGACAGCAACTAATGAAAAACTGTTTTTT
TRBJ2-3 TRBV28 . . CASSGGTSTDTQYF TGTGCCAGCAGTGGCGGGACCAGCACAGATACGCAGTATTTT
TRBJ2-7 TRBV28 TRBD1 medium-sized CASSRQGYDEQYF TGTGCCAGCAGTAGACAGGGTTACGACGAGCAGTACTTC
TRBJ2-6 TRBV11-3 . . CASSGFGYRAPSGANVLTF TGTGCCAGCAGCGGCTTTGGGTACAGGGCGCCCTCTGGGGCCAACGTCCTGACTTTC
TRBJ2-3 TRBV6-8 TRBD2 few CASSYSQAGENTQYF TGTGCCAGCAGTTACTCTCAAGCGGGAGAGAATACGCAGTATTTT
TRBJ1-5 TRBV28 TRBD1 . CASNREGAVQPQHF TGTGCCAGCAACCGGGAGGGGGCAGTTCAGCCCCAGCATTTT
TRBJ1-5 TRBV11-3 . . CASSLLAVNSNQPQHF TGTGCCAGCAGCTTGTTGGCAGTGAATAGCAATCAGCCCCAGCATTTT
TRBJ2-2 TRBV9 . few CASSPRGGSGELFF TGTGCCAGCAGCCCACGTGGGGGTAGCGGGGAGCTGTTTTTT
TRBJ2-3 TRBV6-8 . few CAIRGSSARTNTQYF TGTGCCATCAGGGGTAGTAGTGCGCGTACGAATACGCAGTATTTT
TRBJ1-1 TRBV5-1 . . CASSLKGVATEAFF TGCGCCAGCAGCTTGAAAGGGGTAGCCACTGAAGCTTTCTTT
TRBJ2-2 TRBV11-3 . . CASSWSGNTGELFF TGTGCCAGCAGCTGGAGCGGGAACACCGGGGAGCTGTTTTTT
TRBJ2-1 TRBV11-3 . . CASSLEGGLNEQFF TGTGCCAGCAGCTTAGAGGGGGGGCTGAATGAGCAGTTCTTC
TRBJ1-4 TRBV2 . . CASSLGFAHSNEKLFF TGTGCCAGCAGTTTGGGCTTTGCGCACTCTAATGAAAAACTGTTTTTT
TRBJ2-2 TRBV5-1 TRBD2 . CASRNPSLAGAVGELFF TGCGCCAGCAGAAACCCCAGTTTAGCGGGGGCGGTCGGGGAGCTGTTTTTT
TRBJ1-1 TRBV7-2 TRBD1 . CASRRTGNTEAFF TGTGCCAGCAGACGGACAGGAAACACTGAAGCTTTCTTT
TRBJ1-4 TRBV11-3 . . CASSFKANLGPSNEKLFF TGTGCCAGCAGCTTCAAGGCGAACCTCGGTCCATCTAATGAAAAACTGTTTTTT
TRBJ1-1 TRBV19 . . CASSSRAGGTEAFF TGTGCCAGTAGTTCCCGGGCTGGGGGCACTGAAGCTTTCTTT
TRBJ1-1 TRBV18 . . CASSPGANTEAFF TGTGCCAGCTCACCGGGAGCGAACACTGAAGCTTTCTTT
TRBJ2-1 TRBV25-1 . . CASSERSPNEQFF TGTGCCAGCAGTGAAAGGTCCCCCAATGAGCAGTTCTTC
TRBJ2-5 TRBV5-1 TRBD1 . CASSFGDRTETQYF TGCGCCAGCAGCTTTGGGGACAGGACGGAGACCCAGTACTTC
TRBJ2-2 TRBV29-1 TRBD2 . CSARRGGQWELFF TGCAGCGCCCGCCGCGGGGGGCAATGGGAGCTGTTTTTT
TRBJ2-7 TRBV19 TRBD1 . CASRKSGQGAYEQYF TGTGCCAGTAGGAAATCCGGACAGGGAGCCTACGAGCAGTACTTC
TRBJ1-5 TRBV19 TRBD1 . CASSIGTGLGQPQHF TGTGCCAGTAGTATAGGGACAGGGCTAGGGCAGCCCCAGCATTTT
TRBJ2-3 TRBV15 TRBD2 few CATSKGLAEATDTQYF TGTGCCACCAGCAAGGGACTAGCGGAAGCCACAGATACGCAGTATTTT
TRBJ1-2 TRBV5-1 . few CASSGNIVGGAYGYTF TGCGCCAGCAGCGGGAATATCGTTGGGGGCGCGTACGGCTACACCTTC
TRBJ1-5 TRBV5-1 . . CASSLGPGLVGQPQHF TGCGCCAGCAGCTTGGGGCCAGGGCTGGTAGGTCAGCCCCAGCATTTT
TRBJ2-2 TRBV28 . . CASSRAATGELFF TGTGCCAGCAGTAGAGCGGCCACCGGGGAGCTGTTTTTT
TRBJ1-2 TRBV28 . . CASSIGSYGYTF TGTGCCAGCAGTATTGGGAGCTATGGCTACACCTTC